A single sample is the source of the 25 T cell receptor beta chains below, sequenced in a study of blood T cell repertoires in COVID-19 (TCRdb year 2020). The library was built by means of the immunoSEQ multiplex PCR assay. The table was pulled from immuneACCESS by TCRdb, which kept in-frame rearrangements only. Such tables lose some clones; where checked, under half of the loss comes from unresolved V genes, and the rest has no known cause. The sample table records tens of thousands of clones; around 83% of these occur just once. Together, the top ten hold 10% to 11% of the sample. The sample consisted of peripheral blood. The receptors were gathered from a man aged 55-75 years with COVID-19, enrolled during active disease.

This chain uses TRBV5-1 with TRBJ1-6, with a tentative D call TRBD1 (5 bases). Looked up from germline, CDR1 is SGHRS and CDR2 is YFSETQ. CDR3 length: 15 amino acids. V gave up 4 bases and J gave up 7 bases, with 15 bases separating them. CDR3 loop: CASSTWSGLNSPLHF. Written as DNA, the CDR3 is TGCGCCAGCAGCACCTGGTCGGGACTGAATTCACCCCTCCACTTT.

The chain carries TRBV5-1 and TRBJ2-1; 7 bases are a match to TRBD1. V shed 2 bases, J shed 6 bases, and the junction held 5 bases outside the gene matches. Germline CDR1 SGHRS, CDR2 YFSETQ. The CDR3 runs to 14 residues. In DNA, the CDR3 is TGCGCCAGCAGCTTACCGGGACAGAGCAATGAGCAGTTCTTC. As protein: CASSLPGQSNEQFF.

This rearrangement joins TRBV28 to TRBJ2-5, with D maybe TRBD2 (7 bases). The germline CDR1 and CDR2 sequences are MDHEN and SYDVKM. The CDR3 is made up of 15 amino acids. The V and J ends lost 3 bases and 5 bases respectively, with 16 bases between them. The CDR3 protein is CASSFSWGGRETQYF. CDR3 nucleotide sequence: TGTGCCAGCAGTTTCTCTTGGGGGGGCAGGGAGACCCAGTACTTC.

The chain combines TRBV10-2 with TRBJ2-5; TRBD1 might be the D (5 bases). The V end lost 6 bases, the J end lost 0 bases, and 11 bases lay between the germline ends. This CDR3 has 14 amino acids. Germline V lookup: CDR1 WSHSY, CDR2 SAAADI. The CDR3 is CASRDGHNQETQYF. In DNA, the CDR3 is TGCGCCAGCAGGGATGGACACAACCAAGAGACCCAGTACTTC.

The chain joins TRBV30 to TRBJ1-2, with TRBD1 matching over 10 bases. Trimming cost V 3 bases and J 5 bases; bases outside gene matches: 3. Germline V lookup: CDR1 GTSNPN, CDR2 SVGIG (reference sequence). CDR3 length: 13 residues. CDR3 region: CAWSGTGVYGYTF. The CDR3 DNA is TGTGCCTGGAGCGGGACAGGGGTTTATGGCTACACCTTC.

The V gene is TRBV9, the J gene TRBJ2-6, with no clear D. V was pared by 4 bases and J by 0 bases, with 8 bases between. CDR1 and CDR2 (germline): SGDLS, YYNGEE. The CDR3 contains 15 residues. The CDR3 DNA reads TGTGCCAGCAGCCTTGACATCTCTGGGGCCAACGTCCTGACTTTC. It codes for CASSLDISGANVLTF.

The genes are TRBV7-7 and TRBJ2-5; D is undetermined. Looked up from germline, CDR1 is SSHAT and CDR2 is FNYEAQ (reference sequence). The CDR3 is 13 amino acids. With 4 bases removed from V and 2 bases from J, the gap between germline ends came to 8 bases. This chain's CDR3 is CASSSVEQETQYF. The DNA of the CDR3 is TGTGCCAGCAGCTCGGTTGAACAAGAGACCCAGTACTTC.

The CDR3 DNA follows: TGTGCCAGCAGCTTTGGACAGGGGATGAACACTGAAGCTTTCTTT. It is translated as CASSFGQGMNTEAFF. J is TRBJ1-1 and V is TRBV7-3; 9 bases map to TRBD1. Per germline, CDR1 SGHTA and CDR2 FQGTGA. The V and J ends lost 3 bases and 0 bases, in that order; junction bases with no gene match: 2. The CDR3 length is 15 residues.

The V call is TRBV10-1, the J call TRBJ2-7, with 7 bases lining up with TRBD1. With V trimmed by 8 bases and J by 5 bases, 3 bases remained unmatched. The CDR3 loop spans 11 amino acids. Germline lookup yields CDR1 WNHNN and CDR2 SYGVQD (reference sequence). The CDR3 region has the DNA TGCGCCAGCCAGGGGGTGGACGAGCAGTACTTC. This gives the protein CASQGVDEQYF.

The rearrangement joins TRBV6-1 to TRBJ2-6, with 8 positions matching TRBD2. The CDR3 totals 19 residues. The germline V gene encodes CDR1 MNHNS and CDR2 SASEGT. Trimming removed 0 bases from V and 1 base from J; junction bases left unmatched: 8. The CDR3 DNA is TGTGCCAGCAGTGAAGCGGTAGCTAGCGGGTCGTCTGGGGCCAACGTCCTGACTTTC. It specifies CASSEAVASGSSGANVLTF.

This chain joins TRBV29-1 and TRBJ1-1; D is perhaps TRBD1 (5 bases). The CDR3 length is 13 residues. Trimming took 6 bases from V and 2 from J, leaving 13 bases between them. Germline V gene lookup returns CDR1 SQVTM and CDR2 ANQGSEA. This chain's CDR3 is CSVLTVDNTEAFF. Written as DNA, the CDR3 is TGCAGCGTCTTGACAGTCGATAACACTGAAGCTTTCTTT.

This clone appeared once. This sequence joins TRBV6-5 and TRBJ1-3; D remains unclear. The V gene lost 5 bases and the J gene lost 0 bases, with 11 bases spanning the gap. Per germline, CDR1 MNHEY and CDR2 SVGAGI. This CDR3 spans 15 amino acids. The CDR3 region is CASSKTTLSGNTIYF. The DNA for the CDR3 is TGTGCCAGCAGTAAAACTACCCTCTCTGGAAACACCATATATTTT.

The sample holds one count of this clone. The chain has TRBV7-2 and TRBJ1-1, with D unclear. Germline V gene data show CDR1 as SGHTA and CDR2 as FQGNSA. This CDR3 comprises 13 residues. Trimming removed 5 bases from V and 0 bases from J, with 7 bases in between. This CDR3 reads CASSQALNTEAFF. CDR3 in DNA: TGTGCCAGCAGCCAAGCCTTGAACACTGAAGCTTTCTTT.

DNA for the CDR3: TGTGCCAGTAGTATGGGCGCAGGGGAGAATGAAAAACTGTTTTTT. It translates to CASSMGAGENEKLFF. The chain employs TRBV19 and TRBJ1-4; D is perhaps TRBD1 (6 bases). The CDR3 spans 15 residues. Per germline, CDR1 LNHDA and CDR2 SQIVND (reference sequence). V lost 3 bases and J lost 5, with 13 bases in between.

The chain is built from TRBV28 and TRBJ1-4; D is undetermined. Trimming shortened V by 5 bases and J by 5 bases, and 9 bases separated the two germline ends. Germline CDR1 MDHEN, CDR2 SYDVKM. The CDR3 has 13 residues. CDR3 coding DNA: TGTGCCAGCAGTAAAACGGGAAATGAAAAACTGTTTTTT. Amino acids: CASSKTGNEKLFF.

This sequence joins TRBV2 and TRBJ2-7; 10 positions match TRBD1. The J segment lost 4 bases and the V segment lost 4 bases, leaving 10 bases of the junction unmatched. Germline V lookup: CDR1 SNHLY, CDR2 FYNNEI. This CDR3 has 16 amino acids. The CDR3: CASSVQPTGGGYEQYF. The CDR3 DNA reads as TGTGCCAGCAGTGTCCAACCGACAGGGGGCGGGTACGAGCAGTACTTC.

CDR3 region: CASSEGARANEKLFF. The CDR3 DNA is TGTGCCAGCAGTGAGGGGGCGCGGGCTAATGAAAAACTGTTTTTT. This sequence joins TRBV6-1 and TRBJ1-4; possible D gene TRBD1, 6 bases. The CDR3 covers 15 residues. Trimming took 3 bases from V and 3 from J, leaving 11 bases between them. Germline CDR1 and CDR2: MNHNS and SASEGT.

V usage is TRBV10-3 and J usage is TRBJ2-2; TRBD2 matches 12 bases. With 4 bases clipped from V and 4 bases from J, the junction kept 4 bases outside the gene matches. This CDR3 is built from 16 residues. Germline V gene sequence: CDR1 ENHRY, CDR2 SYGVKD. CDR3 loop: CAISGLAGESTGELFF. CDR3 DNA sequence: TGTGCCATCAGTGGACTAGCGGGGGAGAGCACCGGGGAGCTGTTTTTT.

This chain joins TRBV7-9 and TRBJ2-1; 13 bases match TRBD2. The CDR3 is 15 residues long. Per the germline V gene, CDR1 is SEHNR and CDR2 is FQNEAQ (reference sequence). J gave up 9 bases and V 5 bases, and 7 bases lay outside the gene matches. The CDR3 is CASSARTSGRIEQFF. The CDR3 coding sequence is TGTGCCAGCAGCGCTCGGACTAGCGGGAGAATTGAGCAGTTCTTC. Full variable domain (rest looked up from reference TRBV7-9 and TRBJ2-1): DTGVSQNPRHKITKRGQNVTFRCDPISEHNRLYWYRQTLGQGPEFLTYFQNEAQLEKSRLLSDRFSAERPKGSFSTLEIQRTEQGDSAMYLCASSARTSGRIEQFFGPGTRLTVL.

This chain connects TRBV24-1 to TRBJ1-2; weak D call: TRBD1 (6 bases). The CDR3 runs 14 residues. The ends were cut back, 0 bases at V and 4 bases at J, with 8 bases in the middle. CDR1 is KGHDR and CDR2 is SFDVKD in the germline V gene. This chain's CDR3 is CATSDLSRGYGYTF. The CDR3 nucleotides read TGTGCCACCAGTGATTTGAGCAGGGGCTATGGCTACACCTTC.

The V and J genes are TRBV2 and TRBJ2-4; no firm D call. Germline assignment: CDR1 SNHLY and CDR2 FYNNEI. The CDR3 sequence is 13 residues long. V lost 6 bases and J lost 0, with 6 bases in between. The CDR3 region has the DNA TGTGCCAGCAGCGTAGAAGCCAAAAACATTCAGTACTTC. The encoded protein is CASSVEAKNIQYF. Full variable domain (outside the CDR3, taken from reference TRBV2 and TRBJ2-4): EPEVTQTPSHQVTQMGQEVILRCVPISNHLYFYWYRQILGQKVEFLVSFYNNEISEKSEIFDDQFSVERPDGSNFTLKIRSTKLEDSAMYFCASSVEAKNIQYFGAGTRLSVL.

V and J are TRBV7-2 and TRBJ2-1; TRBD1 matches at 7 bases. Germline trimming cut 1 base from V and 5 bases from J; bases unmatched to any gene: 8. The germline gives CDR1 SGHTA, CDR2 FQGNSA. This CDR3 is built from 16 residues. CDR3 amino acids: CASSLGRQGLNNEQFF. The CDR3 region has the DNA TGTGCCAGCAGCTTAGGCAGACAGGGTCTCAACAATGAGCAGTTCTTC.

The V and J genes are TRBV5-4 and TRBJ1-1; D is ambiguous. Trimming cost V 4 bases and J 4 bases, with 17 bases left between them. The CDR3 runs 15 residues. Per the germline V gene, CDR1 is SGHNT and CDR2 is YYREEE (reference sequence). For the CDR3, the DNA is TGTGCCAGCAGCCTAGCCAGCAGGCAGAGCACTGAAGCTTTCTTT. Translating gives CASSLASRQSTEAFF.

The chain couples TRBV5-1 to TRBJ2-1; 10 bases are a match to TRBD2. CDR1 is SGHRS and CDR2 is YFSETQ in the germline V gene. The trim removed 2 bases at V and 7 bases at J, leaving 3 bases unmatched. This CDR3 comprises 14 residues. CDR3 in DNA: TGCGCCAGCAGCTTACTAGCGGGAAGGAATGAGCAGTTCTTC. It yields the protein CASSLLAGRNEQFF.

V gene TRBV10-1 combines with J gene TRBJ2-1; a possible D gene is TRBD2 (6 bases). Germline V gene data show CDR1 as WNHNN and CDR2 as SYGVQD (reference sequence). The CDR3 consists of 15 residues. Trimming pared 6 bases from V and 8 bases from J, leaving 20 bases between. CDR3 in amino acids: CASSFRDGGDDEQFF. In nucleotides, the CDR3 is TGCGCCAGCAGCTTCCGGGACGGAGGGGATGATGAGCAGTTCTTC.